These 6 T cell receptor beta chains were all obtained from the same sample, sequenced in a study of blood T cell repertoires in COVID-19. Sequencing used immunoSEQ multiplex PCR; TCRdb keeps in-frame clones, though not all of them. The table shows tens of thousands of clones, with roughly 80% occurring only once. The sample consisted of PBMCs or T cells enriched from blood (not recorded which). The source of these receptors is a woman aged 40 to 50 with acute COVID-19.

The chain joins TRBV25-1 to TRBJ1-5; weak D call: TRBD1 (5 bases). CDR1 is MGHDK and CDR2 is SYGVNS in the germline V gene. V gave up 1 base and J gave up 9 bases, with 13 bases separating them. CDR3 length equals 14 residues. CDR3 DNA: TGTGCCAGCAGTGAATGGGGGAGGAACCTGCCCCAGCATTTT. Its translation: CASSEWGRNLPQHF.

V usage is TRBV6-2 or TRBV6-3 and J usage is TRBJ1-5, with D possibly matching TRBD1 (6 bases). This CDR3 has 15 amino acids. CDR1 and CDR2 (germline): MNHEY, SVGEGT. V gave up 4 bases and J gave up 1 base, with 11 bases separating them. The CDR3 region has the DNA TGTGCCAGCAGTTCCTCAGGGGCGAGCAATCAGCCCCAGCATTTT. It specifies CASSSSGASNQPQHF.

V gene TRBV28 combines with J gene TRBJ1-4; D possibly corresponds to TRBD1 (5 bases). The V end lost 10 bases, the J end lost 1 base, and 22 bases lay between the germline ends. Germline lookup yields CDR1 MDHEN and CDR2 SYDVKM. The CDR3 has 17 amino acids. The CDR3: CATFPPFQGGTNEKLFF. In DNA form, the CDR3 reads TGTGCCACCTTTCCCCCTTTCCAGGGAGGAACTAATGAAAAACTGTTTTTT.

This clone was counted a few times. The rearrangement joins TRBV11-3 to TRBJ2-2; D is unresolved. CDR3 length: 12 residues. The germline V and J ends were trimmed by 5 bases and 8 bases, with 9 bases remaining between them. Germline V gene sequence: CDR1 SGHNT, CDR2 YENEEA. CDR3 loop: CASSPQPGELFF. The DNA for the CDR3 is TGTGCCAGCAGCCCACAGCCGGGGGAGCTGTTTTTT.

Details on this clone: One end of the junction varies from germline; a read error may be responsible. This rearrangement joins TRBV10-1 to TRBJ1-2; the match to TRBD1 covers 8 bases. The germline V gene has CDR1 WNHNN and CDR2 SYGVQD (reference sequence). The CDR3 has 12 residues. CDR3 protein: CASSTGQGRPIF. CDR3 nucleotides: TGCGCCAGCAGTACCGGACAGGGACGCCCTATCTTC.

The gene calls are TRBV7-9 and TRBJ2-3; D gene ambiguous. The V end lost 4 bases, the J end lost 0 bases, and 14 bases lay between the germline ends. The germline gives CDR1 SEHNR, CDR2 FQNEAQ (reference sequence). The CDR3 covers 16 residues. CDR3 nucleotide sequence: TGTGCCAGCAGCTGGGCGCTTCCGTCTAGCACAGATACGCAGTATTTT. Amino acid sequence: CASSWALPSSTDTQYF.